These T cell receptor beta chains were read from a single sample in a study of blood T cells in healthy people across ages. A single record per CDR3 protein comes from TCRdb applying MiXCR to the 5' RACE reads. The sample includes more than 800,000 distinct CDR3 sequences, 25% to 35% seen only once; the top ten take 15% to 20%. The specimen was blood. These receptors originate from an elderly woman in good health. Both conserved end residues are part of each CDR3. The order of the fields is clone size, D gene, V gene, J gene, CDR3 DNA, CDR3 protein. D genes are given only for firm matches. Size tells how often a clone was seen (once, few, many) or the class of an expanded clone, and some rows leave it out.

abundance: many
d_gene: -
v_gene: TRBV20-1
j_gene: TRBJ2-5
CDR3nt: TGCAGTGCTAGAGATGGAGCCAGGACCCTAGGTATGCAGTACTTC
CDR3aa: CSARDGARTLGMQYF

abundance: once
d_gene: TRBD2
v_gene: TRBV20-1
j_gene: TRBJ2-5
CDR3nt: TGCAGTGCTAGAGATACGCTAGCGGGCAATGAGCAGTACTTC
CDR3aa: CSARDTLAGNEQYF

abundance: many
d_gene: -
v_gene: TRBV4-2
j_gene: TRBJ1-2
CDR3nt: TGTGCCAGCAGCCAAGAGGCGACAGGCAGTTGGTATGGCTACACCTTC
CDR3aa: CASSQEATGSWYGYTF

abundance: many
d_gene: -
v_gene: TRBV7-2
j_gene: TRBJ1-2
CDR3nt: TGTGCCAGCAGCTTAGCGTGGGCAGGGAGTGGCTACACCTTC
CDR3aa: CASSLAWAGSGYTF

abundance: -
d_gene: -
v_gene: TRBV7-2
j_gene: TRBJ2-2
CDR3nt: TGTGCCAGCAGCTTCGGACAGAACACCGGGGAGCTGTTTTTT
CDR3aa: CASSFGQNTGELFF

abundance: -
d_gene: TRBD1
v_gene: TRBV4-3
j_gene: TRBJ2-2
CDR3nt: TGCGCCAGCAGCCTCCTTACAGGGGATCCCGGGGAGCTGTTTTTT
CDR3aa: CASSLLTGDPGELFF

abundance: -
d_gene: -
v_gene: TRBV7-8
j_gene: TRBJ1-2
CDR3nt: TGTGCCAGCAGCTTAGGGGCGGGGGCCGGTTGGGACTATGGCTACATCTTC
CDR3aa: CASSLGAGAGWDYGYIF

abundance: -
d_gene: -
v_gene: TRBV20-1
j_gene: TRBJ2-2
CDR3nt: TGCAGTGCTAGAGACGGAAGGACGACGATCACCGGGGAGCTGTTTTTT
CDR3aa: CSARDGRTTITGELFF

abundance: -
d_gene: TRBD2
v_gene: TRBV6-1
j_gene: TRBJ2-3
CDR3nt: TGTGCCAGCAGTGAAGTCGGGAGGAGCACTAGCACAGATACGCAGTATTTT
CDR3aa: CASSEVGRSTSTDTQYF

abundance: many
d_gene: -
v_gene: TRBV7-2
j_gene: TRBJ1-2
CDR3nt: TGTGCCAGCAGCGCCATTTGGGACTATGGCTACACCTTC
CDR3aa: CASSAIWDYGYTF

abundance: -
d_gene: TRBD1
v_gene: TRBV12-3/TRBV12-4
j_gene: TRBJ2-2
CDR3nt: TGTGCCAGCAGTTTTACAGGGGGGACCGGGGAGCTGTTTTTT
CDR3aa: CASSFTGGTGELFF

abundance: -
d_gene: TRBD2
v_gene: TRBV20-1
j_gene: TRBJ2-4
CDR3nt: TGCAGTGCTAGAGCCCTGGGACTAGCGGGAGGGCAAGCCAAAAACATTCAGTACTTC
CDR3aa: CSARALGLAGGQAKNIQYF

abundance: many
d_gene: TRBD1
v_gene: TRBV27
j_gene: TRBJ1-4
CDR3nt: TGTGCCAGCAGTCCACAGGGGGGAGGAGAAAAACTGTTTTTT
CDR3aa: CASSPQGGGEKLFF

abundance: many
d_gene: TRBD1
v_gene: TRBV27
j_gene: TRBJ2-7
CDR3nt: TGTGCCAGCAGTTTAGGGACAGGGGTAGGGTACGAGCAGTACTTC
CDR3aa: CASSLGTGVGYEQYF

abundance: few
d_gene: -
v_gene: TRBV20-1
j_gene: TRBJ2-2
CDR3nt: TGCAGTGCTAGAGACGGGGGGCCGAGGACCGGGGAGCTGTTTTTT
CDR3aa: CSARDGGPRTGELFF

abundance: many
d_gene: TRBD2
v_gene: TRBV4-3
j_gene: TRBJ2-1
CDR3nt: TGCGCCAGCAGCCAAGGAGGACTAGCGGGGGGGTACAATGAGCAGTTCTTC
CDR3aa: CASSQGGLAGGYNEQFF

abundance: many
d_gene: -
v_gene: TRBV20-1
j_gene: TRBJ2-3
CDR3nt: TGCAGTGCTAGAGGGGGGGCAGATACGCAGTATTTT
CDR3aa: CSARGGADTQYF

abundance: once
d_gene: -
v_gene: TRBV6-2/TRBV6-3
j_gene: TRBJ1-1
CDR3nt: TGTGCCAGCAGTTACGGGGAGAACACTGGAGCTTTCTTT
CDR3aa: CASSYGENTGAFF

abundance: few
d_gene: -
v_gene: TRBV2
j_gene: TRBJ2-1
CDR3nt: TGTGCCAGCAGCGGTCAATCGAGGGAGCAGTTCTTC
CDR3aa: CASSGQSREQFF

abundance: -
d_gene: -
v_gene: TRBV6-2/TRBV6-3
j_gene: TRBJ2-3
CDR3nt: TGTGCCAGCACCCCTCCGGGGGAAGATACGCAGTATTTT
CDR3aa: CASTPPGEDTQYF

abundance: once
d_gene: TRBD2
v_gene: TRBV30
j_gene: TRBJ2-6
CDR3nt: TGTGCCTGGAGGATCGGGGGGGGTGCTGGGGCCAACGTCCTGACTTTC
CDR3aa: CAWRIGGGAGANVLTF

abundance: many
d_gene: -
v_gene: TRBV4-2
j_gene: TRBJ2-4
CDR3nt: TGTGCCAGCAGCCCTTCGGTAAGGGCGGGGAATGACATTCAGTACTTC
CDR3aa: CASSPSVRAGNDIQYF

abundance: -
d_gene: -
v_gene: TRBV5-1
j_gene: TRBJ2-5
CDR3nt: TGCGCCAGCAGCTTACGGGGGTTTGGGGAGACCCAGTACTTC
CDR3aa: CASSLRGFGETQYF

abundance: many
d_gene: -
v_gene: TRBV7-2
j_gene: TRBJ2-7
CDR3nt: TGTGCCAGCAGATTAAACGTCGGGGCCGCCGGTTTTAACGAGCAGTACTTC
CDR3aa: CASRLNVGAAGFNEQYF

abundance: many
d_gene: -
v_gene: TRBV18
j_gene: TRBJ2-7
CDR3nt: TGTGCCAGCTCACAGGTTAGCTCCTACGAGCAGTACTTC
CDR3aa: CASSQVSSYEQYF

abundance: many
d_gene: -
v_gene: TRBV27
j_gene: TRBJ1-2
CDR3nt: TGTGCCAGCAGCCCGGACCTTAACTATGGCTACACCTTC
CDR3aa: CASSPDLNYGYTF

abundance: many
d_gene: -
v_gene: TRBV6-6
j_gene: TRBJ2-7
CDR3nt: TGTGCCAGCAGTCACTTGGGGGACTCCTACGAGCAGTACTTC
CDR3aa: CASSHLGDSYEQYF

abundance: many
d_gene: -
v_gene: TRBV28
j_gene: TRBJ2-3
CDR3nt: TGTGCCAGCAGTTTCAGCAGTCCGGGAGCAGATACGCAGTATTTT
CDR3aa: CASSFSSPGADTQYF

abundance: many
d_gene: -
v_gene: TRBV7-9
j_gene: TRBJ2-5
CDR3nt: TGTGCCAGCAGCCGACGGAATACTCAGGGGGGGACTACCCGGGGAGAGACCCAGTACTTC
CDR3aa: CASSRRNTQGGTTRGETQYF

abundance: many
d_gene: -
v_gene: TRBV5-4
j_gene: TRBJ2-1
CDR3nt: TGTGCCAGTAGCCGTGGTGGGCAGGGGAAGGGCAATGAGCAGTTCTTC
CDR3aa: CASSRGGQGKGNEQFF

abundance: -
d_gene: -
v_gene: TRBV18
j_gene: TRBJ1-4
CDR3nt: TGTGCCAGCTCACCGGACGGTAATGAAAAACTGTTTTTT
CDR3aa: CASSPDGNEKLFF

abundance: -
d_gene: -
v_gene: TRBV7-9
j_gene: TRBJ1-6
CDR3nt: TGTGCCAGCAGCTTAGCGGACAGTAGAAATTCACCCCTCCACTTT
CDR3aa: CASSLADSRNSPLHF

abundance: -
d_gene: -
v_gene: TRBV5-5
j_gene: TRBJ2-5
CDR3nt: TGTGCCAGCAGCTTGGGCCGCCCAGAGCAGTACTTC
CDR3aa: CASSLGRPEQYF

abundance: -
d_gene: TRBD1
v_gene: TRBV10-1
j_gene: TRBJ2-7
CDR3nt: TGCGCCAGCAGCCCCGACAGGGGGTCGAGGTACTTC
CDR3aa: CASSPDRGSRYF

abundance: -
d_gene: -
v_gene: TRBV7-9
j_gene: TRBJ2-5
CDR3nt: TGTGCCAGCAGGGCCGGATCGCGGGAGACCCAGTACTTC
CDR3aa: CASRAGSRETQYF

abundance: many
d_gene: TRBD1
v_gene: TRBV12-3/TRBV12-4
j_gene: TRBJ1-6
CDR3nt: TGTGCCAGCAGTTTAAAGGGGACAGGGTATTCACCCCTCCACTTT
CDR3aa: CASSLKGTGYSPLHF

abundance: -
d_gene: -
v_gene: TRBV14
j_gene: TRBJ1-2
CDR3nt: TGTGCCAGCAGCCCCGACAGATGTGGCTACACCTTC
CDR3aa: CASSPDRCGYTF

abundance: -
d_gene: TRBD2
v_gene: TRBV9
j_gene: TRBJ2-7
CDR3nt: TGTGCCAGCAGCGAATCCGGGACTAGCGGTTACGAGCAGTACTTC
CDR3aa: CASSESGTSGYEQYF

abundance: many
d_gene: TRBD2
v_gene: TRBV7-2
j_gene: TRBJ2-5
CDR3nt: TGTGCCAGCAGCTTGCCGGGACTAGCTAGGCAAGAGACCCAGTACTTC
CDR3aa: CASSLPGLARQETQYF

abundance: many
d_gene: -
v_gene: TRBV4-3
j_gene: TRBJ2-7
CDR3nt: TGCGCCAGCAGCCAAGTCCCCCTCGAGCAGTACTTC
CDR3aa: CASSQVPLEQYF

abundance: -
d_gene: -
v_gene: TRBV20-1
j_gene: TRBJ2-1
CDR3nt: TGCAGTGCTTTAGGGAGGCCTGCCGTCAGCTCCTACAATGAGCAGTTCTTC
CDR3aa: CSALGRPAVSSYNEQFF

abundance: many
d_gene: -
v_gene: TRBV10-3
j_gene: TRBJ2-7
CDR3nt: TGTGCCATCAGGGGGAGGAACGAGCAGTACTTC
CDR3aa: CAIRGRNEQYF

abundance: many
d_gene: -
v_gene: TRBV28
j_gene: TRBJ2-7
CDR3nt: TGTGCCAGCACTCCTGGGGCGTACGAGCAGTACTTC
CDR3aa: CASTPGAYEQYF

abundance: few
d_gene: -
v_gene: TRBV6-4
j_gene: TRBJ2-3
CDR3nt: TGTGCCAGCAGTGCTCGGGAGACAGATACGCAGTATTTT
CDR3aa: CASSARETDTQYF

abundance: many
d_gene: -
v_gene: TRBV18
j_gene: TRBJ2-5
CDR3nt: TGTGCCAGCAGTCGGGGGGCGGAGACCCAGTACTTC
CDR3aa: CASSRGAETQYF

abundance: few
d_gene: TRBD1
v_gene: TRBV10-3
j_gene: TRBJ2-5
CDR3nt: TGTGCCATTAGGAGGGGTTGGGACAGGGGGAGAGATGAGCAGTACTTC
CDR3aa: CAIRRGWDRGRDEQYF

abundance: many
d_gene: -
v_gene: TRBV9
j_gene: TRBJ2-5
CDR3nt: TGTGCCAGCAGCGTAGGGGCAGCCCAAGAGACCCAGTACTTC
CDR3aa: CASSVGAAQETQYF

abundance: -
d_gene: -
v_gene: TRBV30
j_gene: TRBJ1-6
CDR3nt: TGTGCCTGGAGACGAACTGAGGTTAATTCACCCCTCCACTTT
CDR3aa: CAWRRTEVNSPLHF

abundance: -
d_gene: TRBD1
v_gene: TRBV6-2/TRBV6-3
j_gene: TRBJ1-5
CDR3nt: TGTGCCAGCAGTTATAATCCACAGGGGTATAGCAATCAGCCCCAGCATTTT
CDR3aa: CASSYNPQGYSNQPQHF

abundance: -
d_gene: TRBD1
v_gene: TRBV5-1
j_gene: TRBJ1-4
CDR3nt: TGCGCCAGCACCGAAACAGGGGTGGCTAATGAAAAACTGTTTTTT
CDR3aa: CASTETGVANEKLFF

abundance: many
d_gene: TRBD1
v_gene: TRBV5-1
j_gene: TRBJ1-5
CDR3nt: TGCGCCAGCAGCTTGGGACAGGGTGGAGGCAATCAGCCCCAGCATTTT
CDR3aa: CASSLGQGGGNQPQHF

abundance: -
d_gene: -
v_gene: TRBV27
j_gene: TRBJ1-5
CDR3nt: TGTGCCAGCAGTTTAACCCCCCCCAGGGGAGGGAGCAATCAGCCCCAGCATTTT
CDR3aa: CASSLTPPRGGSNQPQHF

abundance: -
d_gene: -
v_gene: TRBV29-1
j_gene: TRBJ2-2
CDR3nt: TGCAGCGTTGTAGTAGGGTTGACCGGGGAGCTGTTTTTT
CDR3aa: CSVVVGLTGELFF

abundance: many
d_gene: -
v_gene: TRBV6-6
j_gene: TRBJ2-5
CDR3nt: TGTGCCAGCAGGGGGGATTATCGAGAGACCCAGTACTTC
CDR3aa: CASRGDYRETQYF

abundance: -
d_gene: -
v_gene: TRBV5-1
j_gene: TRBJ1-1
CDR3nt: TGCGCCAGCACCCCGGGCCCCGGGGCCACTGAAGCTTTCTTT
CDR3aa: CASTPGPGATEAFF